The 4 T cell receptor beta chains presented below share a single source sample, sequenced in a study of identical twins. Each CDR3 protein gets one entry after TCRdb re-called the 5' RACE reads with MiXCR. The sample gives around 470,000 distinct CDR3 sequences, 11% to 15% of which show up once; about 0.52% is in the top ten. These records were also assigned to another study, of yellow fever vaccine responses in identical twins.

Sequences were obtained from CD4+ T cells sorted from blood. These receptors all stem from a woman aged 18-29 years in good health.

This clonotype was counted between two and nine times. The V call is TRBV7-9, the J call TRBJ1-2; 7 nucleotides line up with TRBD1. V was clipped by 2 bases and J by 4 bases; unmatched bases: 4. The germline gives CDR1 SEHNR, CDR2 FQNEAQ (reference sequence). The length of the CDR3 is 14 residues. The CDR3 DNA sequence: TGTGCCAGCAGCTTACCCGACAGGGTCTATGGCTACACCTTC. It translates to CASSLPDRVYGYTF.

This clonotype was counted ten times or more. V usage is TRBV5-1 and J usage is TRBJ1-4, with a tentative D call TRBD1 (5 bases). The CDR3 contains 15 residues. Trimming cost V 2 bases and J 0 bases, with 8 bases left between them. Germline values: CDR1 SGHRS, CDR2 YFSETQ. CDR3 DNA sequence: TGCGCCAGCAGCTTATGGGGGGCAACTAATGAAAAACTGTTTTTT. Translated: CASSLWGATNEKLFF.

This clonotype was counted a few times. No DNA is shown, since the ends of the CDR3 on it are uncertain; the CDR3 is the one TCRdb lists. V is TRBV15 and J is TRBJ2-2; the D call of TRBD1 is as the table states it, not checked on the DNA. A total of 18 residues make up the CDR3, ends included. Germline V gene data show CDR1 as LNHNV and CDR2 as YYDKDF (reference sequence). CDR3 region: CATSGCPPPQGTPGSCFF.

This chain's CDR3 is CASSIRRQGEAFF. The CDR3 coding sequence is TGTGCCAGCAGTATACGGAGACAGGGAGAAGCTTTCTTT. The chain employs TRBV6-5 and TRBJ1-1; 7 nucleotides align to TRBD1. J was trimmed by 8 bases and V by 5 bases; bases with no gene match: 8. The CDR3 loop spans 13 amino acids. Looked up from germline, CDR1 is MNHEY and CDR2 is SVGAGI.